This T cell receptor beta chain was sequenced for a study of cytomegalovirus exposure and HLA in healthy donors. The wider study: A subsequent analysis reported that the roughly 120 validation repertoires were produced on the same platform that had also been used for the roughly 700 first-cohort repertoires.

Study-wide results and caveats: Usually a TCR sequence was rare, but some public TCRs were found in many donors. Both high specificity and high sensitivity reportedly marked the classifier's diagnosis of cytomegalovirus status. The authors listed 164 TCR beta chains as cytomegalovirus-associated.

For this clone: Its antigen is unknown.

Some clones are missing from TCRdb's copy, which holds only in-frame ones; the method was immunoSEQ multiplex PCR. The table has about 110,000 clones, 89% seen once. Looked up from germline, CDR1 is SGHDT and CDR2 is YYEEEE. The CDR3 has 14 residues. V was pared by 4 bases and J by 2 bases, with 13 bases between. Sequencing was carried out using PBMCs. The V call is TRBV5-6, the J call TRBJ2-7, with D unclear. This clonotype was sampled from a woman between 18 and 29 years old in good health and CMV-seronegative. The CDR3, as DNA: TGTGCCAGCAGCCGAGTGGGCAGACCCTACGAGCAGTACTTC. Residues: CASSRVGRPYEQYF.